This entry lists 23 T cell receptor beta chains sequenced from one sample in a study of CD8+ T cells in alopecia areata. Sequencing templates came from extracted RNA that was reverse transcribed into cDNA. This table comes from immunoSEQ multiplex PCR, and its TCRdb copy is limited to in-frame clones, with some not included. The sample lists 140,000 to 150,000 clones; about three fifths were seen once. Material: CD4+ T cells sorted from blood, obtained at week 0. The receptors stem from a human donor with alopecia areata.

The V call is TRBV27, the J call TRBJ1-1, with D possibly TRBD1 on 5 matching bases. V was shortened by 11 bases and J by 1 base, with 11 bases between the two germline ends. Per the germline V gene, CDR1 is MNHEY and CDR2 is SMNVEV (reference sequence). This CDR3 region has 12 residues. For the CDR3, the DNA is TGTGCCGCGGGGCGATCGAACACTGAAGCTTTCTTT. Residues: CAAGRSNTEAFF.

This chain joins TRBV27 and TRBJ1-1; the D gene is possibly TRBD1 (5 bases). The ends were cut back, 6 bases at V and 4 bases at J, with 15 bases in the middle. The CDR3 length is 14 residues. Germline-derived CDR1 and CDR2 are MNHEY and SMNVEV (reference sequence). The DNA of the CDR3 is TGTGCCAGCAGCCTTCGGGGGGGTGGCACTGAAGCTTTCTTT. Its translation is CASSLRGGGTEAFF.

This clone was recorded a few times. This chain connects TRBV11-2 to TRBJ1-1; D call uncertain. Germline V gene data show CDR1 as SGHAT and CDR2 as FQNNGV. The length of the CDR3 is 14 residues. V lost 5 bases, J lost 4 bases, and 14 bases lay in between. The CDR3 is CASSQNNRGTEAFF. The DNA for the CDR3 is TGTGCCAGCAGCCAAAACAATCGGGGCACTGAAGCTTTCTTT. Variable domain in full (rest from reference TRBV11-2 and TRBJ1-1): EAGVAQSPRYKIIEKRQSVAFWCNPISGHATLYWYQQILGQGPKLLIQFQNNGVVDDSQLPKDRFSAERLKGVDSTLKIQPAKLEDSAVYLCASSQNNRGTEAFFGQGTRLTVV.

This clone has a handful of counts. The rearrangement links TRBV29-1 to TRBJ2-5; 8 bases align to TRBD1. Trimming at V came to 3 bases and at J to 5 bases, leaving 5 bases not matched to a gene. The germline gives CDR1 SQVTM, CDR2 ANQGSEA. This CDR3 comprises 13 residues. The CDR3 is CSVDRGRGETQYF. CDR3 DNA: TGCAGCGTTGACAGGGGGCGCGGGGAGACCCAGTACTTC.

This chain uses TRBV2 with TRBJ1-2; 8 bases are a match to TRBD1. J gave up 8 bases and V 3 bases, and 8 bases lay outside the gene matches. The CDR3 spans 14 residues. The germline V gene has CDR1 SNHLY and CDR2 FYNNEI. CDR3 loop: CASSDRQGARGYTF. CDR3 sequence (DNA): TGTGCCAGCAGTGATAGGCAGGGGGCTCGAGGCTACACCTTC.

The rearrangement uses TRBV27 and TRBJ1-5; TRBD1 aligns across 7 bases. After removal of 6 bases from V and 5 bases from J, the junction contained 7 bases not matched to a gene. In germline, CDR1 is MNHEY, CDR2 SMNVEV (reference sequence). This CDR3 has 14 amino acids. CDR3 nucleotide sequence: TGTGCCAGCAGGCTGACAGGGCTCCATCAGCCCCAGCATTTT. Its translation is CASRLTGLHQPQHF.

The chain employs TRBV5-6 and TRBJ1-2; the D gene is possibly TRBD1 (6 bases). Trimming left V 4 bases short and J 6 bases short, with 19 bases between. Germline V gene sequence: CDR1 SGHDT, CDR2 YYEEEE. The CDR3 spans 15 residues. Here the CDR3 DNA reads TGTGCCAGCAGCCACGGGACAAGCCATGCACATGGCTACACCTTC. This sequence encodes CASSHGTSHAHGYTF. The whole variable domain, filled in from reference TRBV5-6 and TRBJ1-2, reads DAGVTQSPTHLIKTRGQQVTLRCSPKSGHDTVSWYQQALGQGPQFIFQYYEEEERQRGNFPDRFSGHQFPNYSSELNVNALLLGDSALYLCASSHGTSHAHGYTFGSGTRLTVV.

The rearrangement joins TRBV5-6 to TRBJ2-3; TRBD2 agrees at 8 bases. Per the germline V gene, CDR1 is SGHDT and CDR2 is YYEEEE. The CDR3 consists of 15 residues. With 6 bases clipped from V and 4 bases from J, the junction kept 10 bases outside the gene matches. The CDR3 region has the DNA TGTGCCAGCACCGGGGGGGCTAGCGATGCAGATACGCAGTATTTT. It encodes CASTGGASDADTQYF.

This clone showed up just a few times. The DNA of the CDR3 is TGTGCCAGCAGGCCTCGACTTGGGACGGAGTATCAGCCCCAGCATTTT. This translates into CASRPRLGTEYQPQHF. The chain has TRBV6-6 and TRBJ1-5; tentatively, D is TRBD1 (5 bases). This CDR3 contains 16 residues. From germline, CDR1 is MNHNY and CDR2 SVGAGI (reference sequence). V gave up 6 bases and J gave up 5 bases, with 20 bases separating them.

This clone occurred a few times. J is TRBJ2-5 and V is TRBV7-2; D is possibly TRBD2 (6 bases). This CDR3 has 13 amino acids. From germline, CDR1 is SGHTA and CDR2 FQGNSA. Trimming took 2 bases from V and 5 from J, leaving 9 bases between them. CDR3 sequence: CASSLWGRETQYF. CDR3 bases: TGTGCCAGCAGCTTATGGGGGAGGGAGACCCAGTACTTC.

The genes are TRBV2 and TRBJ2-1; 11 bases match TRBD2. Trimming removed 6 bases from V and 4 bases from J; junction bases left unmatched: 5. The CDR3 totals 15 residues. Germline V CDR1 and CDR2: SNHLY, FYNNEI. CDR3 in DNA: TGTGCCAGCAGGGCGACTAGCGGGGCGTACAATGAGCAGTTCTTC. Translated, it gives CASRATSGAYNEQFF. Based on the CDR3 plus reference TRBV2 and TRBJ2-1, the full variable domain is EPEVTQTPSHQVTQMGQEVILRCVPISNHLYFYWYRQILGQKVEFLVSFYNNEISEKSEIFDDQFSVERPDGSNFTLKIRSTKLEDSAMYFCASRATSGAYNEQFFGPGTRLTVL.

In the case of this clone: This sample includes further DNA sequences coding for the same CDR3. The J gene is TRBJ1-1, the V gene TRBV30, with unresolved D. The CDR3 is 13 residues long. Germline lookup yields CDR1 GTSNPN and CDR2 SVGIG (reference sequence). V was cut by 1 base and J by 0 bases, with 6 bases left in between. CDR3 in DNA: TGTGCCTGGAGTGGGCAGGTGAACACTGAAGCTTTCTTT. Amino acids: CAWSGQVNTEAFF.

This clone was counted a few times. This sequence joins TRBV7-2 and TRBJ2-4; D not resolved. V was shortened by 5 bases and J by 10 bases, with 18 bases between the two germline ends. The V gene's germline CDR1 is SGHTA and CDR2 FQGNSA. This CDR3 is built from 14 residues. CDR3 in amino acids: CASSPATPGAIQYF. For the CDR3, the DNA is TGTGCCAGCAGCCCGGCGACCCCAGGTGCTATTCAGTACTTC. Supplemented by reference TRBV7-2 and TRBJ2-4, the full variable domain reads GAGVSQSPSNKVTEKGKDVELRCDPISGHTALYWYRQSLGQGLEFLIYFQGNSAPDKSGLPSDRFSAERTGGSVSTLTIQRTQQEDSAVYLCASSPATPGAIQYFGAGTRLSVL.

The genes are TRBV30 and TRBJ2-2; TRBD2 aligns across 14 bases. The CDR3 is made up of 15 amino acids. Per the germline V gene, CDR1 is GTSNPN and CDR2 is SVGIG (reference sequence). J was trimmed by 7 bases and V by 4 bases; bases with no gene match: 5. The CDR3 protein is CAWNPGLAGVGELFF. The CDR3 DNA sequence: TGTGCCTGGAACCCGGGACTAGCGGGGGTCGGGGAGCTGTTTTTT.

This clone has only a few counts. The chain couples TRBV6-6 to TRBJ1-2; the D is unclear. The CDR3 spans 11 residues. Germline loops: CDR1 MNHNY, CDR2 SVGAGI (reference sequence). Trimming stripped 7 bases from V and 2 bases from J, with 5 bases between. The CDR3 DNA is TGTGCCAGCAACGGGAACTATGGCTACACCTTC. As protein: CASNGNYGYTF.

V usage is TRBV29-1 and J usage is TRBJ2-7; perhaps D is TRBD1 or TRBD2 (5 bases each). The CDR3 is 13 residues long. Germline lookup yields CDR1 SQVTM and CDR2 ANQGSEA. V lost 8 bases and J 4 bases, leaving 18 bases between the germline ends. CDR3 sequence reads: CSIRGSEGYEQYF. Here the CDR3 DNA reads TGCAGCATCCGGGGCTCCGAGGGTTACGAGCAGTACTTC.

The chain employs TRBV6-5 and TRBJ1-1, with 7 positions matching TRBD1. Germline CDR1 and CDR2: MNHEY and SVGAGI. J lost 7 bases, V lost 2 bases, and 7 bases had no gene match. The CDR3 consists of 14 residues. This CDR3 is CASSYQGGRGEAFF. The CDR3 coding sequence is TGTGCCAGCAGTTACCAGGGGGGGAGAGGTGAAGCTTTCTTT.

This clone has just a few counts. The chain joins TRBV6-5 to TRBJ1-2, with TRBD1 as a possible D gene (6 bases). Germline V gene data show CDR1 as MNHEY and CDR2 as SVGAGI. CDR3 size: 13 residues. V was trimmed by 3 bases and J by 8 bases, leaving 13 bases between them. The CDR3 loop is CASSYAGDQGYTF. The CDR3 region has the DNA TGTGCCAGCAGTTATGCAGGGGATCAGGGCTACACCTTC.

The sample holds a few counts of this clone. The chain combines TRBV27 with TRBJ2-5, with 7 bases aligning to TRBD1. The germline V gene has CDR1 MNHEY and CDR2 SMNVEV (reference sequence). V shed 5 bases and J 4 bases; nucleotides not matched to a gene: 4. CDR3 length: 13 amino acids. CDR3 sequence reads: CASSVNRGETQYF. The DNA of the CDR3 is TGTGCCAGCAGTGTGAACAGGGGAGAGACCCAGTACTTC.

The V gene is TRBV15, the J gene TRBJ2-2; D gene ambiguous. From germline, CDR1 is LNHNV and CDR2 YYDKDF (reference sequence). This CDR3 region has 13 residues. V lost 0 bases and J 7 bases, leaving 6 bases between the germline ends. CDR3 sequence: CATSRDWGGELFF. CDR3 coding DNA: TGTGCCACCAGCAGAGATTGGGGCGGGGAGCTGTTTTTT.

This clone was recorded a few times. The V gene is TRBV7-2, the J gene TRBJ2-7; the match to TRBD2 covers 11 bases. V was pared by 4 bases and J by 2 bases, with 4 bases of the junction left unmatched. The length of the CDR3 is 15 residues. The V gene's germline CDR1 is SGHTA and CDR2 FQGNSA. This chain's CDR3 is CASSSRTSGPYEQYF. CDR3 DNA sequence: TGTGCCAGCAGCTCCCGGACTAGCGGGCCCTACGAGCAGTACTTC.

CDR3 in amino acids: CSVESAANTGELFF. The CDR3 DNA reads as TGCAGCGTTGAAAGTGCGGCGAACACCGGGGAGCTGTTTTTT. This chain joins TRBV29-1 and TRBJ2-2; D unclear. This CDR3 is 14 amino acids long. V lost 2 bases and J lost 0, with 7 bases in between. Germline CDR1 reads SQVTM; CDR2 reads ANQGSEA.

The chain links TRBV30 to TRBJ2-2, with D possibly TRBD1 on 5 matching bases. There are 13 residues in the CDR3. Germline CDR1 reads GTSNPN; CDR2 reads SVGIG (reference sequence). The germline V and J ends were trimmed by 4 bases and 5 bases, with 11 bases remaining between them. CDR3: CAWKGAHTGELFF. The CDR3 DNA reads TGTGCCTGGAAAGGGGCTCATACCGGGGAGCTGTTTTTT. Looking up the rest from reference TRBV30 and TRBJ2-2 gives the full variable domain: SQTIHQWPATLVQPVGSPLSLECTVEGTSNPNLYWYRQAAGRGLQLLFYSVGIGQISSEVPQNLSASRPQDRQFILSSKKLLLSDSGFYLCAWKGAHTGELFFGEGSRLTVL.